The 20 T cell receptor beta chains reported below all come from one sample, sequenced in a study of monozygotic twins with inflammatory bowel disease. TCRdb re-called the 5' RACE reads; one entry per CDR3 protein, DNA not given. The sample table sets out some 160,000 distinct CDR3 sequences. The sample consisted of blood. The receptors here all came from a human donor with ulcerative colitis or Crohn's disease, or a healthy co-twin of an affected twin (not recorded which).

The chain is built from TRBV5-1 and TRBJ1-1. Germline CDR1 SGHRS, CDR2 YFSETQ. The CDR3 contains 13 residues. This CDR3 is CASSLEVLTEAFF.

J is TRBJ2-5 and V is TRBV28; the TCRdb D gene call, TRBD1, has no DNA to confirm it. This CDR3 has 14 residues. CDR1 is MDHEN, CDR2 SYDVKM, per germline. CDR3 sequence: CASSLGGQQETQYF.

The chain links TRBV18 to TRBJ2-1; without DNA, the TCRdb call of TRBD1 cannot be checked. CDR1 and CDR2 from the germline V gene are KGHSH and LQKENI. The CDR3 loop spans 16 amino acids. The CDR3 spells CASSGQTGKTYNEQFF. Drawing the rest from reference TRBV18 and TRBJ2-1, the complete variable domain is NAGVMQNPRHLVRRRGQEARLRCSPMKGHSHVYWYRQLPEEGLKFMVYLQKENIIDESGMPKERFSAEFPKEGPSILRIQQVVRGDSAAYFCASSGQTGKTYNEQFFGPGTRLTVL.

The V call is TRBV14, the J call TRBJ2-5. This CDR3 comprises 12 residues. The V gene's germline CDR1 is SGHDN and CDR2 FVKESK. The CDR3 here is CASSRTQETQYF.

The V gene is TRBV2, the J gene TRBJ2-2. Germline V lookup: CDR1 SNHLY, CDR2 FYNNEI. This CDR3 has 14 amino acids. The CDR3 loop is CASSDRVATGGLFF.

The genes are TRBV5-1 and TRBJ2-7; the D gene TCRdb calls, TRBD1, cannot be checked with no DNA. This CDR3 has 18 residues. Per germline, CDR1 SGHRS and CDR2 YFSETQ. CDR3 residues: CASSYFGPTTASSYEQYF.

J is TRBJ1-1 and V is TRBV7-2; TCRdb picks TRBD1, but there is no DNA to check that call. This CDR3 comprises 14 residues. The V gene's germline CDR1 is SGHTA and CDR2 FQGNSA. CDR3 residues: CASSLQGGGTEAFF. Looking up the rest from reference TRBV7-2 and TRBJ1-1 gives the full variable domain: GAGVSQSPSNKVTEKGKDVELRCDPISGHTALYWYRQSLGQGLEFLIYFQGNSAPDKSGLPSDRFSAERTGGSVSTLTIQRTQQEDSAVYLCASSLQGGGTEAFFGQGTRLTVV.

The rearrangement links TRBV5-5 to TRBJ1-1. The CDR3 length is 14 residues. Germline loops: CDR1 SGHKS, CDR2 YYEKEE (reference sequence). The chain's CDR3 is CASSPNPVGTEAFF.

J is TRBJ2-3 and V is TRBV18. Germline V gives CDR1 KGHSH, CDR2 LQKENI. The CDR3 runs 14 residues. CDR3: CASSPPVHTDTQYF.

The chain joins TRBV27 to TRBJ2-5; the D call of TRBD1 rests on TCRdb alone, since no DNA is present to check it. The germline V gene has CDR1 MNHEY and CDR2 SMNVEV (reference sequence). The CDR3 spans 14 residues. The CDR3 region is CASSIRGGEETQYF.

The chain carries TRBV12-3 or TRBV12-4 and TRBJ2-7; TCRdb's D call of TRBD2 is untestable without DNA. The CDR3 length is 12 residues. The CDR3 sequence is CASSPSGTWIHF.

The rearrangement links TRBV9 to TRBJ2-1. This CDR3 region has 13 residues. Germline CDR1 SGDLS, CDR2 YYNGEE. This chain's CDR3 is CASSVGSYNEQFF.

The chain recombines TRBV5-1 with TRBJ1-2; checking the TCRdb D call of TRBD1 is not possible without DNA. CDR1 is SGHRS, CDR2 YFSETQ, per germline. This CDR3 has 14 amino acids. The CDR3 region is CASSLAAGGSGYTF.

The chain combines TRBV15 with TRBJ2-2; TCRdb indicates TRBD1, and absent DNA this call remains unverified. The CDR3 runs to 18 residues. Looked up from germline, CDR1 is LNHNV and CDR2 is YYDKDF (reference sequence). The CDR3 loop is CATSRDLLGGANTGELFF.

The chain recombines TRBV3-1 with TRBJ2-2; as DNA is missing, the TRBD2 call by TCRdb cannot be tested. CDR1 is LGHDT and CDR2 is YNNKEL in the germline V gene (reference sequence). The CDR3 covers 16 residues. The CDR3: CASSHPGLGAAGELFF.

The chain joins TRBV6-5 to TRBJ2-5; the TCRdb D gene call, TRBD2, has no DNA to confirm it. The CDR3 contains 16 residues. Per germline, CDR1 MNHEY and CDR2 SVGAGI. The CDR3 here is CASSLGTRIPQETQYF.

CDR3 in amino acids: CSASGFGDEQFF. The V and J genes are TRBV20-1 and TRBJ2-1. The CDR3 has 12 residues. Germline CDR1 DFQATT, CDR2 SNEGSKA (reference sequence).

The J gene is TRBJ1-1, the V gene TRBV18; TCRdb selects TRBD1, and the lack of DNA leaves this call unchecked. The length of the CDR3 is 14 residues. The germline V gene has CDR1 KGHSH and CDR2 LQKENI. The CDR3 region is CASFGTATNTEAFF.

The chain has TRBV5-6 and TRBJ2-5. Germline values: CDR1 SGHDT, CDR2 YYEEEE. This CDR3 contains 13 residues. The CDR3 reads CASSLQGYETQYF.

The chain links TRBV20-1 to TRBJ1-5; TCRdb names TRBD1, which stays unverified in the absence of DNA. Germline CDR1 DFQATT, CDR2 SNEGSKA (reference sequence). This CDR3 contains 13 residues. This CDR3 reads CSARRDSNQPQHF.